This entry is about one T cell receptor (beta chain). Its target is unknown. Sequencing of TCR beta covered CD8+ and CD4+ T cells obtained from blood. V trimming: 4 bases; J trimming: 1 base; junction bases outside the gene matches: 3. The CDR3 runs 14 residues. Germline lookup yields CDR1 MNHEY and CDR2 SMNVEV (reference sequence). With random hexamers, reverse transcription was performed on about 0.45 to 1 ug of RNA. Amplification of TCR beta CDR3 was carried out by immunoSEQ multiplex PCR, which covered 54 Vbeta and 13 Jbeta segments. TCRdb itself ran the immunoSEQ multiplex PCR reads through MiXCR, one entry per CDR3 protein. The data contain 73,000 or so distinct CDR3 sequences, approximately 94% of them singletons. The data were taken from a study of CD8 T cells in Susac syndrome. Study-wide results and caveats: The study's TCR sequencing and HLA analysis covered a relatively small number of individuals, and the study acknowledged this.

Sequencing was carried out using CD8+ T cells from PBMCs. The receptor comes from a human donor with multiple sclerosis. V and J are TRBV27 and TRBJ1-1; TRBD1 agrees at 7 bases. The CDR3 DNA follows: TGTGCCAGCAGTTCCAACAGGGGGAACACTGAAGCTTTCTTT. This codes for CASSSNRGNTEAFF.